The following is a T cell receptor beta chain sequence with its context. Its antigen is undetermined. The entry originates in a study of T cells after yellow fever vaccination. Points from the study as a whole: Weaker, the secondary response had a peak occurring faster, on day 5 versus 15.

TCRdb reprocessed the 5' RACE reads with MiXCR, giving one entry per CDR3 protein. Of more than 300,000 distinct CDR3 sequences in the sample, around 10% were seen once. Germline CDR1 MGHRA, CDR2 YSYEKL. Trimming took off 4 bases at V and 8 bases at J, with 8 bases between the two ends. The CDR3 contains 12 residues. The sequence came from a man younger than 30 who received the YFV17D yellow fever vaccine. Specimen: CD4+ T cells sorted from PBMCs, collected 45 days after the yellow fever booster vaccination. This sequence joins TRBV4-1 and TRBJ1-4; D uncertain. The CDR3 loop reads CASSPRTEKLFF. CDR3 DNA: TGCGCCAGCAGCCCCAGGACCGAAAAACTGTTTTTT.